Listed here are 4 T cell receptor beta chains from one sample, sequenced in a study of T cells in Graves' hyperthyroidism and ophthalmopathy. Amplification targeted TCR beta CDR3 regions from RNA transcripts. The TCR CDR3 was amplified in a first-round RT-PCR using the HTBI primer set. Via MiXCR, TCRdb re-called the multiplex PCR reads, giving one row per CDR3 protein. The sample records about 380,000 distinct CDR3 sequences, around 18% being singletons. Material for sequencing was blood. These receptors came from a man aged 18 to 29 with Graves' ophthalmopathy.

V and J are TRBV20-1 and TRBJ1-2; TRBD1 agrees at 7 bases. Germline V CDR1 and CDR2: DFQATT, SNEGSKA (reference sequence). The CDR3 is 13 amino acids. The trim removed 6 bases at V and 4 bases at J, leaving 8 bases unmatched. CDR3 loop: CSASGQILYGYTF. CDR3 DNA sequence: TGCAGTGCGTCGGGACAGATTCTCTATGGCTACACCTTC.

This clonotype was recorded at least ten times. The rearrangement joins TRBV28 to TRBJ2-7; D unclear. CDR1 is MDHEN and CDR2 is SYDVKM in the germline V gene. Between the trimmed V and J ends, which lost 5 bases and 4 bases, there was a span of 21 bases. The length of the CDR3 is 16 residues. The CDR3 sequence is CASSPSPKPRSYEQYF. Written as DNA, the CDR3 is TGTGCCAGCAGTCCCTCGCCTAAACCGAGGTCATACGAGCAGTACTTC.

Many counts were recorded for this clonotype. The chain joins TRBV7-8 to TRBJ1-4; D is possibly TRBD1 (6 bases). The CDR3 spans 15 residues. Germline CDR1 is SGHVS and CDR2 is FQNEAQ. V was trimmed by 1 base and J by 13 bases, leaving 19 bases between them. CDR3 protein: CASSLVGHGDGRLFF. As DNA, the CDR3 is TGTGCCAGCAGCTTAGTGGGACACGGGGATGGGAGACTGTTTTTT.

The chain couples TRBV27 to TRBJ2-1, with 9 bases aligning to TRBD2. J was trimmed by 1 base and V by 5 bases; bases with no gene match: 6. The CDR3 loop spans 16 amino acids. Germline values: CDR1 MNHEY, CDR2 SMNVEV (reference sequence). The CDR3: CASSILAGASYNEQFF. CDR3 nucleotide sequence: TGTGCCAGCAGTATTTTAGCGGGAGCTTCCTACAATGAGCAGTTCTTC.